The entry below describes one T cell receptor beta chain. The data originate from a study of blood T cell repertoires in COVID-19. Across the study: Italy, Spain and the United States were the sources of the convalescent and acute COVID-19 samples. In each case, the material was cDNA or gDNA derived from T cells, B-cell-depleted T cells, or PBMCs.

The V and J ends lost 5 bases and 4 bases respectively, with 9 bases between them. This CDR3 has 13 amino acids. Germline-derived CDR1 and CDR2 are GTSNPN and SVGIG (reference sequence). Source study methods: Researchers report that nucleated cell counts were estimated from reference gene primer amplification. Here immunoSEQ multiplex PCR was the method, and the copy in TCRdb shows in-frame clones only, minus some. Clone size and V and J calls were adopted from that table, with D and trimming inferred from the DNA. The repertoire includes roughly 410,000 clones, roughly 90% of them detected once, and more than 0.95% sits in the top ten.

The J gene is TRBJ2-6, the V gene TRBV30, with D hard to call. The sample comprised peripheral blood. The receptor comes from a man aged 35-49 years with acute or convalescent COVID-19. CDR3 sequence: CAWQTLGANVLTF. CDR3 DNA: TGTGCCTGGCAGACTCTCGGGGCCAACGTCCTGACTTTC.